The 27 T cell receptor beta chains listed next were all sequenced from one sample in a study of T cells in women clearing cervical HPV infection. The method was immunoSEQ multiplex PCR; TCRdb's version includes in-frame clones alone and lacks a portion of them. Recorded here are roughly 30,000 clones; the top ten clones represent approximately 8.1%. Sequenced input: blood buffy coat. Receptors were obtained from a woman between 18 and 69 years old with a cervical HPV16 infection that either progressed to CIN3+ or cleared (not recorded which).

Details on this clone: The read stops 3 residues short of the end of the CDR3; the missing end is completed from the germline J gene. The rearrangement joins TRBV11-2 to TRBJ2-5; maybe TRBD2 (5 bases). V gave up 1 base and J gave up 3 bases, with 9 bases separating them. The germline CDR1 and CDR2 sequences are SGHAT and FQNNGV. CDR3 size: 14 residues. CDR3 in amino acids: CASSLGPGEETQYF. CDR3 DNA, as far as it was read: TGTGCCAGCAGCTTAGGACCCGGGGAAGAGACC.

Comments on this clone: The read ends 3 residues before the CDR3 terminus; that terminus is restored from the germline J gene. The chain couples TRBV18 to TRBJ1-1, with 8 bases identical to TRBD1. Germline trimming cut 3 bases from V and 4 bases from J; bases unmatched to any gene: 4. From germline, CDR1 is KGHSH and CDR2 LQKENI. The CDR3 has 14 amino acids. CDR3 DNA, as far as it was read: TGTGCCAGCTCACCGTCGACAGGGGTCACTGAA. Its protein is CASSPSTGVTE. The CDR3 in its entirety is CASSPSTGVTEAFF.

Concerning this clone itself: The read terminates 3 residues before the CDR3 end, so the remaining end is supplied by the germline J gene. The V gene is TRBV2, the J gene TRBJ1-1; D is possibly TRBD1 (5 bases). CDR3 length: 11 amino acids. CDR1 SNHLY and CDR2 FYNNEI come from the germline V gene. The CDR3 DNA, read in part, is TGTGCCAGCATTGCGGGGGTTGGA. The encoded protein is CASIAGVG. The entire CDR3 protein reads CASIAGVGAFF.

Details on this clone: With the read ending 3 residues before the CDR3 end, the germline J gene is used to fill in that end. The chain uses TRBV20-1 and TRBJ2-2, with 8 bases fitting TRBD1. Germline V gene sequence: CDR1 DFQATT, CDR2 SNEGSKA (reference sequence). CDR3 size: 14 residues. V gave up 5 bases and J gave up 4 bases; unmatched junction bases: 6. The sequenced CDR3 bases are TGCAGTGCTCAACAGGGGGTGGGCACCGGGGAG. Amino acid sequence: CSAQQGVGTGE. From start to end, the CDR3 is CSAQQGVGTGELFF.

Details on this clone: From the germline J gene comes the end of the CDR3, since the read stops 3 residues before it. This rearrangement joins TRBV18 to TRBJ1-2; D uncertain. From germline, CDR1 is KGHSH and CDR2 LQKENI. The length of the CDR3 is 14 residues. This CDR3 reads CASSPLGLVYDYTF. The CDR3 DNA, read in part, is TGTGCCAGCTCACCACTTGGGCTGGTCTACGAC.

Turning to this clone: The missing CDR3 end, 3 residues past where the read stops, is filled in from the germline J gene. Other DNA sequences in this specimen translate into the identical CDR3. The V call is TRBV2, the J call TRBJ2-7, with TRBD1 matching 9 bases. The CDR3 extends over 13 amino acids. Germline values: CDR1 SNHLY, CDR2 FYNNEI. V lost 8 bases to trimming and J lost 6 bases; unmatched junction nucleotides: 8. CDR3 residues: CASGGTGNGEQYF. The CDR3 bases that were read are TGTGCCAGCGGGGGGACAGGGAATGGCGAG.

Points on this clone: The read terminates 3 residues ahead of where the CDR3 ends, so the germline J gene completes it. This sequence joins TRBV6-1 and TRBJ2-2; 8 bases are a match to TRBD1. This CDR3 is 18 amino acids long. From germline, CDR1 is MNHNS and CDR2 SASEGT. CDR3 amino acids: CASSEEGRLRGRREKLFF. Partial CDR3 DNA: TGTGCCAGCAGTGAAGAGGGGCGACTCAGGGGGCGCCGAGAAAAG.

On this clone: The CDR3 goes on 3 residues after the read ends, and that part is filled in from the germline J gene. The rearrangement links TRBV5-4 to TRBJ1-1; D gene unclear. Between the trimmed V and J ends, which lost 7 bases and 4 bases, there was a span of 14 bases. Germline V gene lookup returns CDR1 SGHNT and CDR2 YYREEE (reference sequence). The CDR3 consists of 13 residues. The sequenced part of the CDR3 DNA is TGTGCCAGCCGTGGAGGGCGAAGCACTGAA. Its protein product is CASRGGRSTE. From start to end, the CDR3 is CASRGGRSTEAFF.

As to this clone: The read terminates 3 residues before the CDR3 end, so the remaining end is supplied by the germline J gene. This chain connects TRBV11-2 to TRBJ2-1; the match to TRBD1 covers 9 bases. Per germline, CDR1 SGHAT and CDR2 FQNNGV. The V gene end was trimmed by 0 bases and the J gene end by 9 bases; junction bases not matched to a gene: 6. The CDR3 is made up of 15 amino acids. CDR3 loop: CASSLEGTGLREQFF. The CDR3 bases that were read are TGTGCCAGCAGCTTAGAAGGGACAGGGTTGCGTGAG.

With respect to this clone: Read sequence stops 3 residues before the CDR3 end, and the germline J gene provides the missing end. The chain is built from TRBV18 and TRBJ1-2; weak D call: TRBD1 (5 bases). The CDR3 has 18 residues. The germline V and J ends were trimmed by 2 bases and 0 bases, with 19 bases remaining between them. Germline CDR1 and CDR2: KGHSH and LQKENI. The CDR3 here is CASSPISQVERANYGYTF. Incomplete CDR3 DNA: TGTGCCAGCTCACCAATTTCACAGGTTGAGAGAGCTAACTATGGC. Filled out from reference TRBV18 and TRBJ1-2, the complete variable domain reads NAGVMQNPRHLVRRRGQEARLRCSPMKGHSHVYWYRQLPEEGLKFMVYLQKENIIDESGMPKERFSAEFPKEGPSILRIQQVVRGDSAAYFCASSPISQVERANYGYTFGSGTRLTVV.

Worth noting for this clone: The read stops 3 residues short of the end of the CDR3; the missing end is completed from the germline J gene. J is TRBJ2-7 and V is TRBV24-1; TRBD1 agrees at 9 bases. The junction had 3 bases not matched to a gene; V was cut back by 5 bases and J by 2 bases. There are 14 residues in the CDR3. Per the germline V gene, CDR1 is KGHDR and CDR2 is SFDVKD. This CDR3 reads CATSGTGETYEQYF. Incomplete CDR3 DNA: TGTGCCACCAGTGGGACAGGGGAGACCTACGAG.

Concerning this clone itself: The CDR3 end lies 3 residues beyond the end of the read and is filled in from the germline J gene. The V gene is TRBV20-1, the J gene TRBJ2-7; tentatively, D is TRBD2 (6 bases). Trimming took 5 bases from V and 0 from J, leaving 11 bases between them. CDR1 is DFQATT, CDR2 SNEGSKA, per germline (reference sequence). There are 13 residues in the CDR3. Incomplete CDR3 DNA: TGCAGTGCTCAGACTAGTCGCTCCTACGAG. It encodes CSAQTSRSYE. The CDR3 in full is CSAQTSRSYEQYF.

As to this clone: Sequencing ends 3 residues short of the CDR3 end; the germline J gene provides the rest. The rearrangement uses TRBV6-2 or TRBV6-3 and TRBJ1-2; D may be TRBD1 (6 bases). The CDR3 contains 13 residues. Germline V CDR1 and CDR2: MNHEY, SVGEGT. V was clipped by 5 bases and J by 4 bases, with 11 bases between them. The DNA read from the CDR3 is TGTGCCAGCAGTCCACAGGGAGGCTATGGC. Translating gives CASSPQGGYG. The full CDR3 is CASSPQGGYGYTF.

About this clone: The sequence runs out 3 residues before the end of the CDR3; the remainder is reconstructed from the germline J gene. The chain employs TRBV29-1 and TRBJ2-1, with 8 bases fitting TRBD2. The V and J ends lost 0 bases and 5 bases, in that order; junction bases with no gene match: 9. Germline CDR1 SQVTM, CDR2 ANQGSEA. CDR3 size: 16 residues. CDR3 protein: CSVEERPGGVDNEQFF. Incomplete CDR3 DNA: TGCAGCGTTGAAGAAAGGCCGGGGGGGGTCGACAATGAG.

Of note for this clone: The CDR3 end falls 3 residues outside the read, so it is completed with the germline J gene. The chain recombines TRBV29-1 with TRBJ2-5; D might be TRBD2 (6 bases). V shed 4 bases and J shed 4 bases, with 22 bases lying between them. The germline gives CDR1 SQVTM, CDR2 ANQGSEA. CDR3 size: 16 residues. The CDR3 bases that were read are TGCAGCGTTGCCCCGGGGACTGCAATATCTGCAGAGACC. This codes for CSVAPGTAISAET. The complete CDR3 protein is CSVAPGTAISAETQYF.

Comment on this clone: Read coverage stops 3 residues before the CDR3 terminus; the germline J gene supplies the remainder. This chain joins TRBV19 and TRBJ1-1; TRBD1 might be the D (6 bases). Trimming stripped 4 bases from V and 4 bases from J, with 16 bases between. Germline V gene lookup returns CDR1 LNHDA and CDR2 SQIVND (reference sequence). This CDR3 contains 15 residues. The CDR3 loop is CASSTLQGRSTEAFF. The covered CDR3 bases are TGTGCCAGTAGTACCCTCCAGGGGAGGAGCACTGAA.

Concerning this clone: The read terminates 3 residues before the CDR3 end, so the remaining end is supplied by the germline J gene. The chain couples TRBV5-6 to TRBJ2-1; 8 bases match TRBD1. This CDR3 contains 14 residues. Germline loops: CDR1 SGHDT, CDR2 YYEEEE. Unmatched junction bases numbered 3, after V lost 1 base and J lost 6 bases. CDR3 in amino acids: CASSLKTGGNEQFF. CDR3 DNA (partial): TGTGCCAGCAGCTTGAAAACAGGGGGCAATGAG.

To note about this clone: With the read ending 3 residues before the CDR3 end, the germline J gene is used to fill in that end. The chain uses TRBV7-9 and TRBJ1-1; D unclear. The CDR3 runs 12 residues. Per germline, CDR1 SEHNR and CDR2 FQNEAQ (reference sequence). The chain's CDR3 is CASSPQVLRAFF. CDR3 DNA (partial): TGTGCCAGCAGCCCACAAGTGTTGCGG.

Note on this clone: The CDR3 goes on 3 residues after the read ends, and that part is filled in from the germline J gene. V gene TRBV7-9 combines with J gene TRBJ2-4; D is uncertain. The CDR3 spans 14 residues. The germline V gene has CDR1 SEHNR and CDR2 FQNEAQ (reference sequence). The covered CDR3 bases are TGTGCCAGCAGCTTAGGGCCAGATAACTATGGT. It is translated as CASSLGPDNYG. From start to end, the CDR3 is CASSLGPDNYGQYF.

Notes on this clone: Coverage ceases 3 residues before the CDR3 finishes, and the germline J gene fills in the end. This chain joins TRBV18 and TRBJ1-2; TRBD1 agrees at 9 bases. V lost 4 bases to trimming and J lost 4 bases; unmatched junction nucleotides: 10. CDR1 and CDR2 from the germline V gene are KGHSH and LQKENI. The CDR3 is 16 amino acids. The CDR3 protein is CASSRQTGTGFYGYTF. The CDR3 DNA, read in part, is TGTGCCAGCTCACGCCAAACCGGGACAGGGTTCTATGGC.

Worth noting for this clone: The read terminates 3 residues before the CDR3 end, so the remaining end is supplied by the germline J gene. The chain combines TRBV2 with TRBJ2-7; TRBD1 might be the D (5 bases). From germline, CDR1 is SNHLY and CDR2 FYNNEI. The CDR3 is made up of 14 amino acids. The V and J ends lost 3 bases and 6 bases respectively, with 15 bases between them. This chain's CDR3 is CASSDILKTAEQYF. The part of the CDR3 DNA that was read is TGTGCCAGCAGTGATATACTCAAGACAGCCGAG.

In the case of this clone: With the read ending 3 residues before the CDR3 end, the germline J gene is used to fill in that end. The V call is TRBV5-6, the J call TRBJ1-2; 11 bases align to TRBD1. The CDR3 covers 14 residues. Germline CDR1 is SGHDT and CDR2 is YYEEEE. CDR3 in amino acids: CASRGTGGVHDYTF. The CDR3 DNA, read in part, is TGTGCCAGCAGAGGGACAGGGGGAGTCCACGAC.

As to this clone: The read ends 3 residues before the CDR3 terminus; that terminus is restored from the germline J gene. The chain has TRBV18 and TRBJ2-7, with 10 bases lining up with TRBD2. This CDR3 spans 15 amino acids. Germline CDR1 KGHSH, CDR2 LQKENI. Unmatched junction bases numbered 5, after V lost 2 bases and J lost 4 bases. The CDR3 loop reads CASSPGWTSGYEQYF. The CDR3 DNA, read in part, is TGTGCCAGCTCACCAGGCTGGACTAGCGGTTACGAG.

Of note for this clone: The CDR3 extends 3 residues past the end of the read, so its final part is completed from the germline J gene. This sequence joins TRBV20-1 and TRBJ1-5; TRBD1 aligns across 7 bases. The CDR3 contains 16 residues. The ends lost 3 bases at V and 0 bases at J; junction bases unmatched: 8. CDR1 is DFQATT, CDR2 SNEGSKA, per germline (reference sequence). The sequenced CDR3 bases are TGCAGTGCTAGCATCGGGACAGAGTTTAGCAATCAGCCC. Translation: CSASIGTEFSNQP. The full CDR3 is CSASIGTEFSNQPQHF.

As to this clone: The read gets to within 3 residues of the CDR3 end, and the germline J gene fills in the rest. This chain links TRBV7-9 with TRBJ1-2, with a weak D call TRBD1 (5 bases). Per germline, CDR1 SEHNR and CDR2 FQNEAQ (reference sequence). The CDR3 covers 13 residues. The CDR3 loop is CASSLQGAQGYTF. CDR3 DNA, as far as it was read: TGTGCCAGCAGCTTACAAGGGGCTCAAGGC. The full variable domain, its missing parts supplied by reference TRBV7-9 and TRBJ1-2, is DTGVSQNPRHKITKRGQNVTFRCDPISEHNRLYWYRQTLGQGPEFLTYFQNEAQLEKSRLLSDRFSAERPKGSFSTLEIQRTEQGDSAMYLCASSLQGAQGYTFGSGTRLTVV.

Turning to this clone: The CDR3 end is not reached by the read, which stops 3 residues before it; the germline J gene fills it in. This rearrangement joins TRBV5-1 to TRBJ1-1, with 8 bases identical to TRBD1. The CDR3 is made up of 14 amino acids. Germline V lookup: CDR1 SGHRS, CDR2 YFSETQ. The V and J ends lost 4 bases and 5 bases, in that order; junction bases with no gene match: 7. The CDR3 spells CASSQTGVGTEAFF. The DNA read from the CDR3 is TGCGCCAGCAGCCAGACAGGGGTGGGGACTGAA.

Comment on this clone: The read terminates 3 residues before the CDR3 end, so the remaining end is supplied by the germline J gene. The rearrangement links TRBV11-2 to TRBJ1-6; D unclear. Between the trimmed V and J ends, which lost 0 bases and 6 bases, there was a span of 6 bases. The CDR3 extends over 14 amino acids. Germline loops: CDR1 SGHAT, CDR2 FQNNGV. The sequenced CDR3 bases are TGTGCCAGCAGCTTAGACGAACTTAATTCACCC. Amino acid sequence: CASSLDELNSP. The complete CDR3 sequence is CASSLDELNSPLHF.